Shown below are 9 T cell receptor beta chains from a single sample sequenced in a study of OX40 agonist ivuxolimab in advanced cancers. This table comes from immunoSEQ multiplex PCR, and its TCRdb copy is limited to in-frame clones, with some not included. The sample yields over 90,000 clones, approximately 94% seen once. Sequences were derived from CD4+ or CD8+ T cells sorted from blood, sampled in a trial of the OX40 agonist ivuxolimab. Receptor source: an adult with an advanced solid tumor such as melanoma, head and neck, liver or kidney cancer.

V usage is TRBV27 and J usage is TRBJ1-1; D is uncertain. The CDR3 is 14 residues long. CDR1 MNHEY and CDR2 SMNVEV come from the germline V gene (reference sequence). The V and J ends lost 1 base and 0 bases respectively, with 6 bases between them. CDR3 nucleotides: TGTGCCAGCAGTTTATACGGGGTGAACACTGAAGCTTTCTTT. Amino acid sequence: CASSLYGVNTEAFF.

This chain connects TRBV4-2 to TRBJ2-3; 14 bases agree with TRBD2. CDR3 size: 19 residues. Germline V lookup: CDR1 LGHNA, CDR2 YNFKEQ. V dropped 1 base and J dropped 1; count of bases not matched to a gene: 7. In DNA, the CDR3 is TGTGCCAGCAGCCAAGCGGGGACTAGCGGGAGAGGAGGCACAGATACGCAGTATTTT. Its protein product is CASSQAGTSGRGGTDTQYF.

The DNA of the CDR3 is TGTGCCAGCAGCTCCCGACAGGGCACGAACACTGAAGCTTTCTTT. It translates to CASSSRQGTNTEAFF. The V and J genes are TRBV7-2 and TRBJ1-1, with 7 bases lining up with TRBD1. Germline-derived CDR1 and CDR2 are SGHTA and FQGNSA. The junction had 6 bases not matched to a gene; V was cut back by 4 bases and J by 1 base. The length of the CDR3 is 15 residues. Full variable domain (missing parts from reference TRBV7-2 and TRBJ1-1): GAGVSQSPSNKVTEKGKDVELRCDPISGHTALYWYRQSLGQGLEFLIYFQGNSAPDKSGLPSDRFSAERTGGSVSTLTIQRTQQEDSAVYLCASSSRQGTNTEAFFGQGTRLTVV.

In its sample, this clone was seen a few times. V gene TRBV27 combines with J gene TRBJ2-7; TRBD2 is a possible D gene (5 bases). The germline V gene has CDR1 MNHEY and CDR2 SMNVEV (reference sequence). V was clipped by 6 bases and J by 1 base, with 7 bases between them. The CDR3 length is 12 residues. Here the CDR3 DNA reads TGTGCCAGCAGATCGGGGTCCTACGAGCAGTACTTC. It yields the protein CASRSGSYEQYF.

V usage is TRBV5-4 and J usage is TRBJ1-2; 9 bases map to TRBD1. There are 14 residues in the CDR3. V shed 2 bases and J 4 bases; nucleotides not matched to a gene: 3. Germline values: CDR1 SGHNT, CDR2 YYREEE (reference sequence). CDR3 region: CASSFLGQGYGYTF. For the CDR3, the DNA is TGTGCCAGCAGCTTCCTGGGACAGGGCTATGGCTACACCTTC.

Details on this clone: A read error may account for a junction end that differs from germline. The chain joins TRBV7-7 to TRBJ2-3, with 9 bases lining up with TRBD2. This CDR3 spans 13 amino acids. Germline V gives CDR1 SSHAT, CDR2 FNYEAQ (reference sequence). The CDR3, as DNA: TGTGCTAGCAGCTTAGCGGGGGCAGATACGCAGTATTTT. Translation gives CASSLAGADTQYF.

The V call is TRBV7-9, the J call TRBJ2-2; TRBD1 or TRBD2 may be the D gene (5 bases each). The CDR3 consists of 17 residues. Germline lookup yields CDR1 SEHNR and CDR2 FQNEAQ (reference sequence). Trimming removed 3 bases at V and 2 bases at J, with 16 bases between. The chain's CDR3 is CASSLRPGRGNTGELFF. The CDR3 nucleotides are TGTGCCAGCAGCTTGAGACCGGGACGGGGAAACACCGGGGAGCTGTTTTTT.

V gene TRBV29-1 combines with J gene TRBJ1-2; 9 bases match TRBD1. The CDR3 consists of 14 residues. The ends lost 7 bases at V and 6 bases at J; junction bases unmatched: 12. Germline lookup yields CDR1 SQVTM and CDR2 ANQGSEA. CDR3: CSASDDRGNDGYTF. The CDR3 nucleotides are TGCAGCGCCTCCGATGACAGGGGGAACGATGGCTACACCTTC.

The V gene is TRBV5-6, the J gene TRBJ2-5; 7 bases map to TRBD1. The CDR3 is 15 amino acids. Trimming removed 1 base from V and 4 bases from J; junction bases left unmatched: 7. Germline values: CDR1 SGHDT, CDR2 YYEEEE. The DNA of the CDR3 is TGTGCCAGCAGCTTGAAAGGGGGCTATTTAGAGACCCAGTACTTC. This gives the protein CASSLKGGYLETQYF.